This T cell receptor (gamma chain) was found in a study of gamma delta lymphoproliferative disorders and STAT genes listed by TCRdb under 2018. For context, the study as a whole: The LymphoTrack Dx TCRG Assay was used to build gamma-chain libraries from a minimum of 50 ng of genomic DNA. Because no corresponding Invivoscribe delta assay was available, delta-chain libraries were prepared according to the EuroClonality-NGS working group standard operating procedure. The study profiled TCR gamma and delta CDR3 repertoires by deep sequencing in Tgammadelta lymphoproliferative disease patients and healthy controls, within a larger immunophenotypic and STAT-mutation study. To confirm the results, all delta-chain samples and two gamma-chain samples were sequenced a second time. Broader findings and caveats from the paper: When whole repertoires were clustered, gamma repertoires from patients formed a group apart from those of healthy controls, but delta repertoires showed no separation between the groups. Almost every major gamma and delta clonotype found in patients was public, meaning shared with at least one healthy donor, with just a couple of gamma clonotypes being private to disease. It was noted by the authors that NGS specificity may be reduced at low frequencies, so confirmation of the public or private nature of leukemic clones is needed. Leukemic cells were skewed toward terminal effectors, whereas control T cells likely spanned varied maturation stages, a difference potentially limiting comparisons between patients and controls.

For TCR sequencing, genomic DNA was taken from peripheral blood mononuclear cells isolated from both patients and controls. The control group, matched to the patients for age and sex, consisted of 23 healthy adult blood donors (about twelve males and approximately eleven females) with a median age of around 64 years. Both library methods used multiplex PCR with primers targeting conserved V and J regions of the TCR genes. Amplicons were purified, pooled and sequenced on an Illumina MiSeq platform. Processing in the source paper ran as follows. V(D)J alignment, clonotype assembly and translation were done with MiXCR, while functionality assessment and CDR3 repertoire analyses were done with VDJtools. CDR3 was defined per IMGT, and analyses were restricted to productive sequences using functional genes, excluding ORF genes and pseudogenes. A custom Python script searched for identical amino acid CDR3s of major clonotypes (frequency >=5%) across all patients and controls. Clonotype frequencies in patients versus controls were compared with a one-sided non-parametric Wilcoxon test. TCRdb reanalyzed the public reads with the CATT caller, and identical DNA sequences were merged afterwards. TCRdb, not the original authors, processed these V and J calls. Present in this sample are about 4,500 gamma-chain clones, around 8.2% of which were seen just once. The top ten hold around 3.2% of the sample.

This clone has a count of ten or more. Its antigen target is currently unknown. No base quality information exists; no much larger clone differs at one position. Ends trimmed: V by 4 bases, J by 4 bases; bases unmatched to a gene: 4. CDR1 is given as EGSTGY and CDR2 as YDSYTSSV, both from the germline V gene. From the cysteine through the phenylalanine, the CDR3 covers 12 amino acids. Kept here is only the CDR3 DNA, which spans 36 bases and is read in frame from base 1. This TCR was sampled from a human donor in good health. The rearrangement joined TRGV4 to TRGJ1 or TRGJ2. No J segment appears in TCRdb, so it was assigned here by matching the sequence to germline. The sequenced sample was blood. The DNA is as follows: TGTGCCACCTGGGAAAAATATTATAAGAAACTCTTT. Translated, it gives CATWEKYYKKLF.